In this sample, the clone carrying this T cell receptor (beta chain) turned up a few times. Trimming cost V 3 bases and J 0 bases, with 15 bases left between them. Germline V gene lookup returns CDR1 MNHEY and CDR2 SMNVEV (reference sequence). The CDR3 extends over 16 amino acids. A J-beta primer mix and a sample-barcoded 5' primer were used in a second PCR of roughly 7 to 12 cycles. Using its own MiXCR run on the 5' RACE reads, TCRdb lists one record per CDR3 protein. The table shows 1.5 million to 2 million distinct CDR3 sequences, with just under 50% occurring only once. The sample comes from a study of blood T cells in healthy people across ages.

The sequencing input was blood. The chain links TRBV27 to TRBJ2-7; D possibly matches TRBD1 or TRBD2 (5 bases each). The receptor comes from a woman aged 40 to 50 in good health. DNA for the CDR3: TGTGCCAGCAGTTTTTCCCAGGGACCGATCTCCTACGAGCAGTACTTC. It yields the protein CASSFSQGPISYEQYF.